The next 7 T cell receptor beta chains were all read from a single sample in a study of blood T cell repertoires in COVID-19. Measured with immunoSEQ multiplex PCR; TCRdb has only the in-frame clones, and not every one. The profile shows about 77,000 clones, around three quarters of them singletons. Sequenced input: peripheral blood. All receptors come from a woman aged 65 to 85 with acute or convalescent COVID-19.

The chain uses TRBV2 and TRBJ2-3; 9 nucleotides match TRBD2. Per the germline V gene, CDR1 is SNHLY and CDR2 is FYNNEI. This CDR3 comprises 14 residues. With 2 bases clipped from V and 3 bases from J, the junction kept 0 bases outside the gene matches. In DNA form, the CDR3 reads TGTGCCAGCAGTGAAAGCGGGGGGACAGATACGCAGTATTTT. It codes for CASSESGGTDTQYF.

The chain links TRBV6-5 to TRBJ1-5; D call uncertain. Looked up from germline, CDR1 is MNHEY and CDR2 is SVGAGI. Trimming took 3 bases from V and 4 from J, leaving 7 bases between them. The CDR3 is 13 amino acids. CDR3 in amino acids: CASSYRENQPQHF. The CDR3 nucleotides read TGTGCCAGCAGTTATCGAGAGAATCAGCCCCAGCATTTT.

J is TRBJ2-1 and V is TRBV6-5; TRBD2 is a possible D gene (7 bases). Germline assignment: CDR1 MNHEY and CDR2 SVGAGI. Trimming took 11 bases from V and 11 from J, leaving 22 bases between them. This CDR3 is 13 amino acids long. The DNA for the CDR3 is TGTGCCGTCGGCACGGGGGGCCCCTCTCAGCAGTTCTTC. Its translation: CAVGTGGPSQQFF.

This chain links TRBV9 with TRBJ1-6, with D perhaps matching TRBD1 (6 bases). This CDR3 spans 14 amino acids. Germline V gives CDR1 SGDLS, CDR2 YYNGEE. The V end was cut by 3 bases, the J end by 10 bases, with 14 bases between. Written as DNA, the CDR3 is TGTGCCAGCAGCGAGTACAGGGAACGCTCACCCCTCCACTTT. As protein: CASSEYRERSPLHF.

Only a few counts were recorded for this clone. The chain couples TRBV14 to TRBJ1-2; D might be TRBD1 (6 bases). This CDR3 has 13 residues. Germline values: CDR1 SGHDN, CDR2 FVKESK. V dropped 5 bases and J dropped 4 bases, with 11 bases sitting between them. The CDR3 region is CASSSRGIYGYTF. CDR3 coding DNA: TGTGCCAGCAGCAGCAGGGGTATCTATGGCTACACCTTC.

This chain uses TRBV2 with TRBJ1-1; no definite D call. V was clipped by 3 bases and J by 3 bases, with 8 bases between them. The length of the CDR3 is 13 residues. Germline assignment: CDR1 SNHLY and CDR2 FYNNEI. This CDR3 is CASSDRSYTEAFF. DNA of the CDR3: TGTGCCAGCAGTGACCGCAGTTACACTGAAGCTTTCTTT.

This chain connects TRBV5-6 to TRBJ1-2; D uncertain. V dropped 1 base and J dropped 0 bases, with 7 bases sitting between them. The CDR3 has 14 amino acids. Germline values: CDR1 SGHDT, CDR2 YYEEEE. The CDR3 loop is CASSLFPANYGYTF. In DNA form, the CDR3 reads TGTGCCAGCAGCTTGTTTCCTGCTAACTATGGCTACACCTTC.